This TCR beta chain is from a study of OX40 agonist ivuxolimab in advanced cancers. For the study at large: Averaging 60 years in age, with a range of roughly 20 to 90, the cohort was approximately 83% male. Prior anti-PD-1, anti-PD-L1 or anti-CTLA-4 therapy did not bar entry, and around 39% had some. Overall study findings and caveats: Among T cells, CD8+ cells averaged more expanded clones than CD4+ cells.

Samples were taken at baseline and on day 1 of cycles 4 and 7. As concerns this clone: What it binds is unknown.

Germline lookup yields CDR1 LNHDA and CDR2 SQIVND (reference sequence). This CDR3 region has 14 residues. Between the trimmed V and J ends, which lost 5 bases and 3 bases, there was a span of 13 bases. Here immunoSEQ multiplex PCR was the method, and the copy in TCRdb shows in-frame clones only, minus some. Among around 130,000 clones, about 94% were seen once, and the ten largest hold roughly 0.15%. This sequence joins TRBV19 and TRBJ1-2; D ambiguous. The clonotype comes from an adult with an advanced solid tumor such as melanoma, head and neck, liver or kidney cancer. The sequences come from CD4+ or CD8+ T cells sorted from blood, collected in a trial of the OX40 agonist ivuxolimab. DNA of the CDR3: TGTGCCAGTAGTGAAAGGAGGAAACACTATGGCTACACCTTC. Its protein is CASSERRKHYGYTF.